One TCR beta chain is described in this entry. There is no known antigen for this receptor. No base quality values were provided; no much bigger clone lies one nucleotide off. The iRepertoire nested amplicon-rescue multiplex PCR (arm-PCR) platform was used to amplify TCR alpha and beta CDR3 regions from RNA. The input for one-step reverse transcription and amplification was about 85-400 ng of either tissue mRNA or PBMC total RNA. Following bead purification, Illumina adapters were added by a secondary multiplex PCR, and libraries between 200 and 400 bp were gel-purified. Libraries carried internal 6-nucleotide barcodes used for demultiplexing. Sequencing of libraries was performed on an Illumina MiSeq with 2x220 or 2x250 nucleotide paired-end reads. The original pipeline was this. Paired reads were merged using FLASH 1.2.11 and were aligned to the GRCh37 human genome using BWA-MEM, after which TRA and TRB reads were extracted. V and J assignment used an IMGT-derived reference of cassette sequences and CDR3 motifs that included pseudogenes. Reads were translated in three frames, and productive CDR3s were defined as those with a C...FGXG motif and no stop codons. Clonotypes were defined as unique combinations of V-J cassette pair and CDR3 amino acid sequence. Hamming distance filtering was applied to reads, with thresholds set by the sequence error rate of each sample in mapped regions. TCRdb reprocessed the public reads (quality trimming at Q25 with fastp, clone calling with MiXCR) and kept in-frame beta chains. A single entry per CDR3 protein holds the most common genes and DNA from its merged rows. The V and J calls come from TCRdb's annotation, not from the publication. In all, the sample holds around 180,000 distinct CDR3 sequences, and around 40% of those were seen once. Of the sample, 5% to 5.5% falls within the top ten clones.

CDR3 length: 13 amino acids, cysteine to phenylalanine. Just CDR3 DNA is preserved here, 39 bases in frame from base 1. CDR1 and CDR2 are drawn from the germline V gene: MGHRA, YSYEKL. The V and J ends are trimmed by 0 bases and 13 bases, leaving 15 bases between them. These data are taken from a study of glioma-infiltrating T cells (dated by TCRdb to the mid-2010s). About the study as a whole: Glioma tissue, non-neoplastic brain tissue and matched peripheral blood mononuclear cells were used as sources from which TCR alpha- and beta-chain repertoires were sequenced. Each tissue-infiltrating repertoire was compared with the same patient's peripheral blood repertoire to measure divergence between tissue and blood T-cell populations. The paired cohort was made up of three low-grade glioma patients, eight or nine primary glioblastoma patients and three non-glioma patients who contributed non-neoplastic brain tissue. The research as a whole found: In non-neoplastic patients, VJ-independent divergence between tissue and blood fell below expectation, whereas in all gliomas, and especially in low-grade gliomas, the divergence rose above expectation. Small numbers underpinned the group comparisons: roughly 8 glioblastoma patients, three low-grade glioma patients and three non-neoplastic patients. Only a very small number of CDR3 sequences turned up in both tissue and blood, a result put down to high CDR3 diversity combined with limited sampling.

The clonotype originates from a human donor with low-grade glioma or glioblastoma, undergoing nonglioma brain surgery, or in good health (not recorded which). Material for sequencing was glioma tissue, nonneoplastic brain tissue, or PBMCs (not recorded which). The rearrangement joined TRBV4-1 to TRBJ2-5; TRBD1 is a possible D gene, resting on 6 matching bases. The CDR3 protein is CASSQDWDTGMYF. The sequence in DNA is TGCGCCAGCAGCCAAGATTGGGACACCGGAATGTACTTC.